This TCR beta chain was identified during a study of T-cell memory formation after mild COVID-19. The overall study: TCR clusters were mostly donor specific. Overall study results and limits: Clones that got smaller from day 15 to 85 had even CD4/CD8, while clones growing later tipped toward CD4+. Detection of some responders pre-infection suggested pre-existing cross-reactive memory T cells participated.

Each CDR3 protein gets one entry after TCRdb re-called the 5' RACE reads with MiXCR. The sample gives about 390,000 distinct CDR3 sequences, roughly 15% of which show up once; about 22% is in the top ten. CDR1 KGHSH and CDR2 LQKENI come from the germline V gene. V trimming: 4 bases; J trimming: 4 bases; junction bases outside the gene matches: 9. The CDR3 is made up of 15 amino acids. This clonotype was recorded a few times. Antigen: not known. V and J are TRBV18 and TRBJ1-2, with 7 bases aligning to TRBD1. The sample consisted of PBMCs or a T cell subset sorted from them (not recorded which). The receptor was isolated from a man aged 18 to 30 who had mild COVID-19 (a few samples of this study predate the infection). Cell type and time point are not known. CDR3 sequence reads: CASSRETGSGYGYTF. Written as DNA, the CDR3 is TGTGCCAGCTCACGAGAGACAGGGTCCGGCTATGGCTACACCTTC. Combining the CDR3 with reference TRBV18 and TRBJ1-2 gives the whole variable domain NAGVMQNPRHLVRRRGQEARLRCSPMKGHSHVYWYRQLPEEGLKFMVYLQKENIIDESGMPKERFSAEFPKEGPSILRIQQVVRGDSAAYFCASSRETGSGYGYTFGSGTRLTVV.